The sample holds many counts of the clone carrying this T cell receptor (beta chain). The sample is drawn from a study of T cells after yellow fever vaccination. The junction had 4 bases not matched to a gene; V was cut back by 3 bases and J by 4 bases. The CDR3 runs to 15 residues. Germline CDR1 and CDR2: ENHRY and SYGVKD. TCRdb fed the 5' RACE reads into MiXCR, producing one record per CDR3 protein. Of hundreds of thousands of distinct CDR3 sequences listed, around 3.6% are singletons. The TCR originated in a man younger than 35 who received the YFV17D yellow fever vaccine. The sequenced sample was PBMCs, obtained on the day of the yellow fever booster vaccination. The V call is TRBV10-3, the J call TRBJ2-2; 8 positions match TRBD1. The CDR3 DNA reads TGTGCCATCAGTGACCGACAGGGGATCACCGGGGAGCTGTTTTTT. Translated: CAISDRQGITGELFF.